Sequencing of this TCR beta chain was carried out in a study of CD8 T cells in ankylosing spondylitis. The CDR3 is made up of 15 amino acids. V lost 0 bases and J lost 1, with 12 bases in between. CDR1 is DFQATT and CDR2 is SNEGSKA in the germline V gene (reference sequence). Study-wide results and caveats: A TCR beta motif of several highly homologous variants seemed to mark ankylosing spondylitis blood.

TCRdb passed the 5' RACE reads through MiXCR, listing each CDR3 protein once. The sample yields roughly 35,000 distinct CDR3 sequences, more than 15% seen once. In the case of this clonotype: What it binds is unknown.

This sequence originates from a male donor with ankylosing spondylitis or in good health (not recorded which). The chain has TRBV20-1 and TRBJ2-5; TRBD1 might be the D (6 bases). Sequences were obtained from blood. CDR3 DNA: TGCAGTGCTAGAGATGGAACAGGGCTCCAAGAGACCCAGTACTTC. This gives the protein CSARDGTGLQETQYF.